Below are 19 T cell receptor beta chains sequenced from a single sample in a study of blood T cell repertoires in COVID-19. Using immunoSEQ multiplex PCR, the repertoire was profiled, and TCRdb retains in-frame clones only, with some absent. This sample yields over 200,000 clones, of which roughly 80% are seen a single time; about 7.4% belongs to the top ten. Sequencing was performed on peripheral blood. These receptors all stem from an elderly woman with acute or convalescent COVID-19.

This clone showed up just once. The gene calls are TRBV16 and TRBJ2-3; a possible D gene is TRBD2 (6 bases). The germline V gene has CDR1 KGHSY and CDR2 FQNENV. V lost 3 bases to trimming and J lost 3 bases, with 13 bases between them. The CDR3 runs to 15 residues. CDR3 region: CASSHEGRWTDTQYF. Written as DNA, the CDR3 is TGTGCCAGCAGCCACGAGGGGAGGTGGACAGATACGCAGTATTTT.

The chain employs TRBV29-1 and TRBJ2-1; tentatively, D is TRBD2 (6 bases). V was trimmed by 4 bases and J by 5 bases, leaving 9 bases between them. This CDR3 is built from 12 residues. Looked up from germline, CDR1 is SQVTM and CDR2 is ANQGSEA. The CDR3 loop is CSVARGDNEQFF. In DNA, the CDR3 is TGCAGCGTTGCGCGGGGCGACAATGAGCAGTTCTTC.

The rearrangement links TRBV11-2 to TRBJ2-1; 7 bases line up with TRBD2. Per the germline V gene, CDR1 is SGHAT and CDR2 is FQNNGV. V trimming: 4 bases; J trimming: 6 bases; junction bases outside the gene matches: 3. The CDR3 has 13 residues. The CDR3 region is CASSSPGGNEQFF. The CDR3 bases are TGTGCCAGCAGCTCCCCGGGGGGCAATGAGCAGTTCTTC.

The CDR3 loop reads CASSPWTGGYGYTF. The CDR3 nucleotides read TGTGCCAGTAGTCCATGGACAGGGGGCTATGGCTACACCTTC. The chain recombines TRBV19 with TRBJ1-2; 10 bases line up with TRBD1. Germline V gene sequence: CDR1 LNHDA, CDR2 SQIVND (reference sequence). V lost 5 bases, J lost 4 bases, and 4 bases stayed unmatched. The CDR3 length is 14 residues.

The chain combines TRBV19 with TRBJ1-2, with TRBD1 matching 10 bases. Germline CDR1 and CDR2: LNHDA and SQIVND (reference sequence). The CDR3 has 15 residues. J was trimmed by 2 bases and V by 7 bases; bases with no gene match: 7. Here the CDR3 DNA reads TGTGCCAGTACCGCCGACAGGGGGCCCAACTATGGCTACACCTTC. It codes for CASTADRGPNYGYTF.

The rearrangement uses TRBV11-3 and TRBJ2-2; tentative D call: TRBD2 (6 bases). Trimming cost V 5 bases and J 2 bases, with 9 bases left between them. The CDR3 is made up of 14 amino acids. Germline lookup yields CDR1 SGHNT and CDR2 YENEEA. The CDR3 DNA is TGTGCCAGCAGCCCGCGGGGAAACACCGGGGAGCTGTTTTTT. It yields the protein CASSPRGNTGELFF.

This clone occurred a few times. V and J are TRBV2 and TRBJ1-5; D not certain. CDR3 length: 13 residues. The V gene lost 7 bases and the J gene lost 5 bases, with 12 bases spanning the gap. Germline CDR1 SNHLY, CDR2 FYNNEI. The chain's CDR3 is CASTLGRDQPQHF. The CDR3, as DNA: TGTGCCAGCACCCTAGGGCGGGATCAGCCCCAGCATTTT.

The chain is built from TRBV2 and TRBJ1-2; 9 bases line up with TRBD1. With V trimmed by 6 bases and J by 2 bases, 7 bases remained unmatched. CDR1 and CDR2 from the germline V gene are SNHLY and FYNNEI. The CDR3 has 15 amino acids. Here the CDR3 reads CASSSQGARNYGYTF. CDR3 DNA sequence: TGTGCCAGCAGCTCACAGGGGGCGCGGAACTATGGCTACACCTTC.

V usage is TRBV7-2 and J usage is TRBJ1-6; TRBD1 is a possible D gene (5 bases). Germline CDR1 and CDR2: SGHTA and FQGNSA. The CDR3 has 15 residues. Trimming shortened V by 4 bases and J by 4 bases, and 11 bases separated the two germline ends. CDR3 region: CASSYTQGYNSPLHF. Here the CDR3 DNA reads TGTGCCAGCAGCTATACTCAGGGTTATAATTCACCCCTCCACTTT.

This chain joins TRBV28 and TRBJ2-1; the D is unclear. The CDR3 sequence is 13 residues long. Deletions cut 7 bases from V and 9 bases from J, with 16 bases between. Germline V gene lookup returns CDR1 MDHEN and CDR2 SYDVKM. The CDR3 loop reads CASTAGGGAEQFF. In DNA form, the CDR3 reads TGTGCCAGCACCGCCGGCGGCGGAGCTGAGCAGTTCTTC.

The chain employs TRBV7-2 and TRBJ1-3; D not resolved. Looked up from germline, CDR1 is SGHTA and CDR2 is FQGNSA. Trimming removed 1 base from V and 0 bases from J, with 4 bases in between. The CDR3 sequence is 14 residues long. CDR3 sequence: CASSLDYSGNTIYF. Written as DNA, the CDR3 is TGTGCCAGCAGCTTAGATTACTCTGGAAACACCATATATTTT.

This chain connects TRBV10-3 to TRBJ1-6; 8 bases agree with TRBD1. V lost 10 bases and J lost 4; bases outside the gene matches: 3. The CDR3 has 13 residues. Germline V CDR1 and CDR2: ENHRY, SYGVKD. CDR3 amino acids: CATRDRYNSPLHF. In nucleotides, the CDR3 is TGTGCCACCCGGGACAGGTATAATTCACCCCTCCACTTT.

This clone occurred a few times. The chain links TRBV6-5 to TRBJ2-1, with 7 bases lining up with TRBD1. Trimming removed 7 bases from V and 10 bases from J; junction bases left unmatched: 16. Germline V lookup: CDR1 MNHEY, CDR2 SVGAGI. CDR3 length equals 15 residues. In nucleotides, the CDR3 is TGTGCCAGCATGGACAGGATGATTTTCGATCGAGAGCAGTTCTTC. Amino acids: CASMDRMIFDREQFF.

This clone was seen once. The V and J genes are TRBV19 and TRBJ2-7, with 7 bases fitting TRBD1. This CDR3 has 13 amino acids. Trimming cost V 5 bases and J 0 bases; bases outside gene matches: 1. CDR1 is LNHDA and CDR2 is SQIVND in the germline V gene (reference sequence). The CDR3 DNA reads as TGTGCCAGTAGTGGGGACAGCTCCTACGAGCAGTACTTC. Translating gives CASSGDSSYEQYF. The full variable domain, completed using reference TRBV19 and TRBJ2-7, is DGGITQSPKYLFRKEGQNVTLSCEQNLNHDAMYWYRQDPGQGLRLIYYSQIVNDFQKGDIAEGYSVSREKKESFPLTVTSAQKNPTAFYLCASSGDSSYEQYFGPGTRLTVT.

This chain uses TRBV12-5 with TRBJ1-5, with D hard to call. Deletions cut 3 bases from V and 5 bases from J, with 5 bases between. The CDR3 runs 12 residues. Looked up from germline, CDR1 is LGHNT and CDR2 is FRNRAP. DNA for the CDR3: TGTGCTAGTGGTTTTAGAGATCAGCCCCAGCATTTT. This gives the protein CASGFRDQPQHF.

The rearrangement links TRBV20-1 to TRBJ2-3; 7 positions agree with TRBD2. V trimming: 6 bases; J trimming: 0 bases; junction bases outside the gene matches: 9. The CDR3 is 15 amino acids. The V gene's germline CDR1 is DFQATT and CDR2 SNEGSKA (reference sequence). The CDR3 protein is CSASLSGVSTDTQYF. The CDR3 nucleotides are TGCAGTGCGAGTCTCAGCGGGGTCAGCACAGATACGCAGTATTTT.

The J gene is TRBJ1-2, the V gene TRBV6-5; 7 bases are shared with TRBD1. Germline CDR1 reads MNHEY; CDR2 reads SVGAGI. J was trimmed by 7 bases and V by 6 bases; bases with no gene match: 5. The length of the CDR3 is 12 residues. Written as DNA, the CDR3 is TGTGCCAGCAGACCAGGGGGGTCTGGCTACACCTTC. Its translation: CASRPGGSGYTF.

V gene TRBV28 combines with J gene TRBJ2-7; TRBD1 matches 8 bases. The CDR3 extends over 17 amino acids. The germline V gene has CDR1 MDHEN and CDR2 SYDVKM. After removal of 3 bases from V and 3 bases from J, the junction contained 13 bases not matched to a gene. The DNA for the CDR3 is TGTGCCAGCAGTTTGTCCCTAGGGGCAGGGGGCGACTACGAGCAGTACTTC. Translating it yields CASSLSLGAGGDYEQYF.

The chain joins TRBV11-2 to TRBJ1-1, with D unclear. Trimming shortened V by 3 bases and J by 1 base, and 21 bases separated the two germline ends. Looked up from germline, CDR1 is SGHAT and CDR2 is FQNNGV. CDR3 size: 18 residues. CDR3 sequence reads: CASSLTLLRPLGNTEAFF. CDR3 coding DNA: TGTGCCAGCAGCTTGACCCTCTTGAGGCCATTGGGGAACACTGAAGCTTTCTTT.